The 12 T cell receptor beta chains given below trace back to one sample, sequenced in a study of T cells in women clearing cervical HPV infection. TCRdb's table, derived via immunoSEQ multiplex PCR, lists solely in-frame clones and lacks some. In all, the sample yields under 45,000 clones. The material sequenced was blood buffy coat. These receptors originate from a woman between 18 and 75 years old with a cervical HPV16 infection that either progressed to CIN3+ or cleared (not recorded which).

Turning to this clone: From the germline J gene comes the end of the CDR3, since the read stops 3 residues before it. The rearrangement uses TRBV2 and TRBJ1-1, with a tentative D call TRBD1 (5 bases). The CDR3 is 12 residues long. With 6 bases removed from V and 5 bases from J, the gap between germline ends came to 10 bases. The germline V gene encodes CDR1 SNHLY and CDR2 FYNNEI. The CDR3 loop is CASSAGGTEAFF. The CDR3 DNA, read in part, is TGTGCCAGCAGCGCCGGGGGAACTGAA.

A note on this clone: From the germline J gene comes the end of the CDR3, since the read stops 3 residues before it. Other DNA sequences from this sample encode an identical CDR3 as well. The V and J genes are TRBV12-3 or TRBV12-4 and TRBJ2-6; maybe TRBD1 (6 bases). CDR3 length: 16 residues. V lost 6 bases to trimming and J lost 0 bases, with 12 bases between them. The CDR3 bases that were read are TGTGCCAGCAGGGGACAAGCTTCCTCTGGGGCCAACGTC. Amino acid sequence: CASRGQASSGANV. From start to end, the CDR3 is CASRGQASSGANVLTF.

As concerns this clone: The sequenced fragment ends 3 residues before the CDR3 boundary, so the rest is inferred from the germline J gene. V is TRBV20-1 and J is TRBJ1-5; 9 nucleotides line up with TRBD1. CDR3 length: 14 residues. CDR1 is DFQATT, CDR2 SNEGSKA, per germline (reference sequence). After removal of 2 bases from V and 5 bases from J, the junction contained 4 bases not matched to a gene. CDR3 loop: CSARQGQGYQPQHF. Partial CDR3 DNA: TGCAGTGCTAGACAGGGACAGGGCTATCAGCCC.

With regard to this clone: Read coverage stops 3 residues before the CDR3 terminus; the germline J gene supplies the remainder. The chain couples TRBV7-2 to TRBJ1-2; D is perhaps TRBD1 (6 bases). The germline V gene has CDR1 SGHTA and CDR2 FQGNSA. There are 11 residues in the CDR3. This CDR3 reads CASKGGGGYTF. The sequenced CDR3 bases are TGTGCCAGCAAAGGGGGAGGAGGC.

About this clone: The read ends 3 residues shy of where the CDR3 ends; the end is completed using the germline J gene. This chain links TRBV29-1 with TRBJ2-1, with TRBD2 matching 9 bases. Per germline, CDR1 SQVTM and CDR2 ANQGSEA. CDR3 size: 13 residues. The ends lost 5 bases at V and 3 bases at J; junction bases unmatched: 2. CDR3 DNA (partial): TGCAGCGTTTGGACTAGCGACTACAATGAG. Translation gives CSVWTSDYNE. The whole CDR3 is CSVWTSDYNEQFF.

Regarding this clone: The read terminates 3 residues before the CDR3 end, so the remaining end is supplied by the germline J gene. This chain uses TRBV28 with TRBJ1-1, with D possibly being TRBD1 (5 bases). Germline V gives CDR1 MDHEN, CDR2 SYDVKM. V lost 6 bases and J 7 bases, leaving 21 bases between the germline ends. This CDR3 has 15 amino acids. Partial CDR3 DNA: TGTGCCAGCAGCCTAACCGGGAGCCCGGGGGTTGAA. Its protein is CASSLTGSPGVE. The entire CDR3 sequence reads CASSLTGSPGVEAFF.

Concerning this clone: The read gets to within 3 residues of the CDR3 end, and the germline J gene fills in the rest. This chain links TRBV5-4 with TRBJ2-4; D is possibly TRBD1 (6 bases). CDR1 SGHNT and CDR2 YYREEE come from the germline V gene (reference sequence). The CDR3 contains 13 residues. Between the trimmed V and J ends, which lost 4 bases and 8 bases, there was a span of 13 bases. This chain's CDR3 is CASSAGQLDIQYF. The part of the CDR3 DNA that was read is TGTGCCAGCAGCGCAGGACAGTTGGACATT.

About this clone itself: The CDR3 extends 3 residues past the end of the read, so its final part is completed from the germline J gene. The gene calls are TRBV2 and TRBJ1-1; no clear D. Germline V lookup: CDR1 SNHLY, CDR2 FYNNEI. The CDR3 covers 11 residues. The part of the CDR3 DNA that was read is TGTGCCAGCACCCGCGGGCAAGCA. The encoded protein is CASTRGQA. The full CDR3 protein reads CASTRGQAAFF.

Comments on this clone: Read sequence stops 3 residues before the CDR3 end, and the germline J gene provides the missing end. The chain has TRBV19 and TRBJ1-2, with 9 bases fitting TRBD1. Germline loops: CDR1 LNHDA, CDR2 SQIVND (reference sequence). The CDR3 is made up of 16 amino acids. Trimming removed 4 bases from V and 4 bases from J; junction bases left unmatched: 10. CDR3 amino acids: CASSTSSDRGGYGYTF. Partial CDR3 DNA: TGTGCCAGTAGTACCTCCTCGGACAGGGGTGGCTATGGC.

On this clone: The missing CDR3 end, 3 residues past where the read stops, is filled in from the germline J gene. The J gene is TRBJ1-1, the V gene TRBV7-2; D not resolved. The V end lost 2 bases, the J end lost 6 bases, and 10 bases lay between the germline ends. Germline V CDR1 and CDR2: SGHTA, FQGNSA. This CDR3 has 13 amino acids. The CDR3 spells CASSLTVLAEAFF. Partial CDR3 DNA: TGTGCCAGCAGCTTAACTGTTCTAGCTGAA.

Concerning this clone itself: The DNA ends 3 residues before the CDR3 does, and the rest of the CDR3 is filled in from the germline J gene. The V and J genes are TRBV19 and TRBJ1-1; D gene ambiguous. V lost 4 bases and J 1 base, leaving 13 bases between the germline ends. There are 15 residues in the CDR3. Germline lookup yields CDR1 LNHDA and CDR2 SQIVND (reference sequence). This chain's CDR3 is CASSTRWSPNTEAFF. The CDR3 DNA, read in part, is TGTGCCAGTAGTACCCGGTGGTCCCCGAACACTGAA.

A remark on this clone: The read finishes 3 residues shy of the CDR3 end, and the germline J gene is used to complete it. This chain connects TRBV7-9 to TRBJ2-3; 9 positions agree with TRBD1. Germline V lookup: CDR1 SEHNR, CDR2 FQNEAQ (reference sequence). This CDR3 comprises 15 residues. V was pared by 5 bases and J by 5 bases, with 8 bases of the junction left unmatched. The CDR3 bases that were read are TGTGCCAGCAGCGTGGGACAGGGTCCTAAAGATACG. It is translated as CASSVGQGPKDT. The entire CDR3 is CASSVGQGPKDTQYF.